Listed below are T cell receptor beta chains from one sample, sequenced in a study of T cell responses to AZD1222 COVID-19 vaccine. Repertoires were generated with immunoSEQ multiplex PCR, while TCRdb's copy carries only in-frame clones and drops some. The repertoire holds 95,000 to 100,000 clones, with 80% to 90% as singletons. The material was peripheral blood, obtained on day 0 of AZD1222 vaccination. The receptors originated from an adult in good health. The CDR3 runs from the conserved cysteine through the conserved F or W. D genes are given only for firm matches.

V gene: TRBV7-2; D gene: TRBD1; J gene: TRBJ2-5; CDR3 protein: CASSFDRGETQYF; CDR3 DNA: TGTGCCAGCAGCTTTGACAGGGGTGAGACCCAGTACTTC
V gene: TRBV29-1; D gene: TRBD1; J gene: TRBJ1-2; CDR3 protein: CSALGQLYGYTF; CDR3 DNA: TGCAGCGCCTTGGGACAGCTCTATGGCTACACCTTC
V gene: TRBV19; D gene: NA; J gene: TRBJ1-3; CDR3 protein: CASSPSGPGNTIYF; CDR3 DNA: TGTGCCAGTAGTCCGAGCGGGCCCGGAAACACCATATATTTT
V gene: TRBV27; D gene: TRBD2; J gene: TRBJ2-2; CDR3 protein: CASSLWAGGTTGELFF; CDR3 DNA: TGTGCCAGCAGTTTATGGGCGGGGGGAACCACCGGGGAGCTGTTTTTT